One T cell receptor (beta chain) is described in this entry. Its antigen is still unknown. Per-base quality was not reported, and no clone a single base away is much larger than it. Trimming leaves V shorter by 3 bases and J shorter by 6 bases, with the junction holding 7 bases beyond the gene matches. The germline V gene supplies CDR1 SGHRS and CDR2 YFSETQ. There are 15 amino acids in the CDR3, from cysteine to phenylalanine inclusive. The DNA shown is the 45-base CDR3, in frame from base 1. This record comes from a study of blood T cell repertoires in COVID-19 (dated by TCRdb to 2018 to 2021). Study-wide context: Collaborator samples came from the United States, Italy and Spain and covered acute and convalescent phases of COVID-19. HLA class I and class II types, where available, came from metadata supplied by the sample provider rather than from assay-based typing. Nearly every sample came with metadata listing a de-identified subject ID, COVID-19 status, age in years and sex. The samples were drawn from the first 160 participants of the ongoing ImmuneRACE study and from more than 1,000 subjects provided by 6 global collaborators. Subjects who had been exposed to COVID-19, were actively infected with it, or had recovered from it provided the deeply sampled blood TCRbeta repertoires that made up the dataset. The prospective study material was composed of cDNA or gDNA derived from T cells, B-cell-depleted T cells, or PBMCs. The repertoires were released in a freely available public database meant as a resource for research on the immune response to SARS-CoV-2. The paper as a whole reports these results and caveats: How much clinical and demographic metadata was included differed by source and by participant, and the metadata was provided uncurated.

TCRbeta CDR3 regions were amplified from genomic DNA by means of the immunoSEQ Assay, a bias-controlled multiplex PCR. The source study handled its data this way. Nucleated cell counts per sample were estimated from amplification of reference gene primers within the assay. Sequence reads were collapsed and filtered to measure the absolute abundance of every unique TCRbeta CDR3 rearrangement. For each sample, productive Simpson clonality was calculated as the square root of Simpson's diversity index over productive rearrangements. TCRdb mirrors the immuneACCESS table, restricted to in-frame sequences. Some clones are absent from its copies; in checked studies, under half trace to an unresolved V gene, and the reason for the others is unknown. V, J and clone size were drawn from that table, and D and trimming were deduced from the DNA. Present in this sample are approximately 210,000 clones, approximately 83% of which were seen just once. The top ten clones comprise approximately 3.6% of the sample.

Enrolling through a virtual design, the prospective study's participants ranged in age from roughly 18 to 95 years and lived across 24 United States geographic areas. In the prospective study, participants were assigned to cohorts based on the clinical history participants reported in a screening survey and a study questionnaire. ImmuneRACE Cohort 3 recovered participants were defined by two consecutive negative NP/OP PCR tests, healthcare professional clearance, or symptom resolution. In the prospective study, mobile phlebotomists collected whole blood, serum and a nasopharyngeal or oropharyngeal swab from each participant. Additional blood draws and questionnaires over an approximately two-month period could optionally be provided by prospective study participants. Before DNA extraction, prospective study blood samples were shipped either frozen or at room temperature.

The sequence was collected from an older woman who had recovered from COVID-19. Input material: PBMCs or T cells enriched from blood (not recorded which). The chain is encoded by TRBV5-1 joined to TRBJ1-4, with 8 bases aligning to TRBD1. The DNA sequence follows: TGCGCCAGCAGCTCTGCAGGGGGCGTCGATGAAAAACTGTTTTTT. It is translated as CASSSAGGVDEKLFF.